One sample yielded the 23 T cell receptor beta chains listed below, sequenced in a study of T-cell memory formation after mild COVID-19. One entry per CDR3 protein results from TCRdb running MiXCR on the 5' RACE reads. The table shows just over 60,000 distinct CDR3 sequences, with around 10% occurring only once. Sequencing used PBMCs or a T cell subset sorted from them (not recorded which). The origin of the receptors is a man between 18 and 35 years old who had mild COVID-19 (a few samples of this study predate the infection). Cell type and time point are not known.

The chain is built from TRBV7-9 and TRBJ1-2, with D unresolved. Germline-derived CDR1 and CDR2 are SEHNR and FQNEAQ (reference sequence). The CDR3 sequence is 14 residues long. The V end lost 11 bases, the J end lost 2 bases, and 18 bases lay between the germline ends. In nucleotides, the CDR3 is TGTGCCGGTGGCGCGGCTGCTTCCAACTATGGCTACACCTTC. This codes for CAGGAAASNYGYTF.

This clonotype was picked up many times. The chain recombines TRBV29-1 with TRBJ2-3, with D tentatively TRBD1 or TRBD2 (5 bases each). The CDR3 sequence is 13 residues long. Trimming shortened V by 8 bases and J by 3 bases, and 15 bases separated the two germline ends. The V gene's germline CDR1 is SQVTM and CDR2 ANQGSEA. This chain's CDR3 is CSPHGGLTDTQYF. The CDR3 DNA follows: TGCAGCCCCCATGGGGGATTGACAGATACGCAGTATTTT.

V gene TRBV12-3 or TRBV12-4 combines with J gene TRBJ1-1; no clear D. This CDR3 contains 14 residues. V was clipped by 6 bases and J by 5 bases, with 16 bases between them. This CDR3 reads CASRTSMEGTEAFF. Here the CDR3 DNA reads TGTGCCAGCAGGACTTCAATGGAAGGAACTGAAGCTTTCTTT.

The chain uses TRBV5-1 and TRBJ1-1, with D perhaps matching TRBD1 (6 bases). V lost 0 bases and J lost 5, with 23 bases in between. Germline CDR1 is SGHRS and CDR2 is YFSETQ. This CDR3 region has 18 residues. The CDR3: CASSLVSRDIRGGTEAFF. CDR3 DNA sequence: TGCGCCAGCAGCTTGGTCTCTAGGGACATCAGGGGCGGGACTGAAGCTTTCTTT.

This clonotype came up a few times. The V gene is TRBV7-3, the J gene TRBJ2-1; D call uncertain. This CDR3 contains 12 residues. Trimming took 4 bases from V and 7 from J, leaving 8 bases between them. The germline CDR1 and CDR2 sequences are SGHTA and FQGTGA. CDR3 sequence reads: CASSYLSNEQFF. The CDR3 DNA reads TGTGCCAGCAGCTATCTGAGTAATGAGCAGTTCTTC. The full variable domain, rest sourced from reference TRBV7-3 and TRBJ2-1, is GAGVSQTPSNKVTEKGKYVELRCDPISGHTALYWYRQSLGQGPEFLIYFQGTGAADDSGLPNDRFFAVRPEGSVSTLKIQRTERGDSAVYLCASSYLSNEQFFGPGTRLTVL.

This clonotype was counted ten times or more. The rearrangement links TRBV7-2 to TRBJ2-7; TRBD2 matches at 7 bases. Per germline, CDR1 SGHTA and CDR2 FQGNSA. The junction had 5 bases not matched to a gene; V was cut back by 1 base and J by 2 bases. This CDR3 contains 15 residues. The CDR3 region is CASSLDGTTAYEQYF. CDR3 nucleotides: TGTGCCAGCAGCTTAGACGGGACTACTGCCTACGAGCAGTACTTC.

The genes are TRBV21-1 and TRBJ1-4. TRBV21-1 is a known pseudogene. There are 14 residues in the CDR3. Here the CDR3 DNA reads TGTGCCAGCAGCGAAAGGCATGCTGGGGAAAAACTGTTTTTT. It translates to CASSERHAGEKLFF.

This clonotype appeared many times. The rearrangement joins TRBV10-3 to TRBJ2-5; TRBD1 might be the D (5 bases). The CDR3 loop spans 13 amino acids. Per germline, CDR1 ENHRY and CDR2 SYGVKD. V lost 6 bases and J 1 base, leaving 9 bases between the germline ends. This CDR3 is CAISLDSQETQYF. Here the CDR3 DNA reads TGTGCCATCAGCCTAGACAGCCAAGAGACCCAGTACTTC.

V gene TRBV29-1 combines with J gene TRBJ2-5; tentatively, D is TRBD2 (7 bases). The length of the CDR3 is 13 residues. The germline V gene has CDR1 SQVTM and CDR2 ANQGSEA. Trimming cost V 7 bases and J 2 bases, with 14 bases left between them. The CDR3 nucleotides read TGCAGCGCCCGGGGGGCTCAACAAGAGACCCAGTACTTC. Amino acid sequence: CSARGAQQETQYF.

At least ten counts were recorded for this clonotype. This chain uses TRBV4-3 with TRBJ2-3; no clear D. This CDR3 spans 17 amino acids. Germline V lookup: CDR1 LGHNA, CDR2 YSLEER. V was trimmed by 0 bases and J by 2 bases, leaving 15 bases between them. CDR3 bases: TGCGCCAGCAGCCAAGAAGGTCACACCGTCAACACAGATACGCAGTATTTT. This sequence encodes CASSQEGHTVNTDTQYF.

In this sample, this clonotype turned up a few times. This chain links TRBV10-3 with TRBJ2-3; possibly TRBD1 or TRBD2 for D (5 bases each). V lost 3 bases and J 4 bases, leaving 11 bases between the germline ends. Germline lookup yields CDR1 ENHRY and CDR2 SYGVKD. The CDR3 covers 14 residues. CDR3 sequence (DNA): TGTGCCATCAGTGATTTGAGGGACGCAGATACGCAGTATTTT. Protein product: CAISDLRDADTQYF.

This clonotype was picked up a small number of times. Germline is not matched at one junction end, which may reflect a read error. V gene TRBV7-9 combines with J gene TRBJ2-3; TRBD1 matches 7 bases. Per the germline V gene, CDR1 is SEHNR and CDR2 is FQNEAQ (reference sequence). The CDR3 extends over 13 amino acids. The CDR3 region has the DNA TGTGCCAGCAGCTTAGGTCGGGACAGTCCTCCCCATTTT. Protein: CASSLGRDSPPHF. Using reference TRBV7-9 and TRBJ2-3 for the parts outside the CDR3, the full variable domain is DTGVSQNPRHKITKRGQNVTFRCDPISEHNRLYWYRQTLGQGPEFLTYFQNEAQLEKSRLLSDRFSAERPKGSFSTLEIQRTEQGDSAMYLCASSLGRDSPPHFGPGTRLTVL.

The chain couples TRBV5-1 to TRBJ1-1, with 7 positions matching TRBD1. J gave up 5 bases and V 0 bases, and 4 bases lay outside the gene matches. This CDR3 comprises 14 residues. Germline V gives CDR1 SGHRS, CDR2 YFSETQ. The CDR3 DNA reads TGCGCCAGCAGCTTGGGGGACAGACGAACTGAAGCTTTCTTT. Its protein is CASSLGDRRTEAFF.

This clonotype has at least ten counts. This chain connects TRBV7-2 to TRBJ1-2; no definite D call. The CDR3 has 12 residues. Germline CDR1 reads SGHTA; CDR2 reads FQGNSA. V gave up 4 bases and J gave up 4 bases, with 7 bases separating them. Here the CDR3 reads CASSSQSYGYTF. The CDR3, as DNA: TGTGCCAGCAGCTCACAGTCCTATGGCTACACCTTC.

V usage is TRBV7-6 and J usage is TRBJ1-6; no reliable D call. Trimming took 5 bases from V and 7 from J, leaving 12 bases between them. The germline CDR1 and CDR2 sequences are SGHVS and FNYEAQ. This CDR3 comprises 14 residues. In DNA, the CDR3 is TGTGCCAGCAGCCCGGGAAACTTAAATTCACCCCTCCACTTT. Translating it yields CASSPGNLNSPLHF.

This clonotype was observed at least ten times. The rearrangement links TRBV18 to TRBJ2-7; 10 bases map to TRBD1. The ends lost 3 bases at V and 4 bases at J; junction bases unmatched: 3. CDR1 is KGHSH and CDR2 is LQKENI in the germline V gene. There are 14 residues in the CDR3. Written as DNA, the CDR3 is TGTGCCAGCTCACCCGGGACAGGGGTTTACGAGCAGTACGTC. Amino acid sequence: CASSPGTGVYEQYV.

The rearrangement joins TRBV29-1 to TRBJ2-3; no clear D gene. The CDR3 runs to 12 residues. Germline CDR1 and CDR2: SQVTM and ANQGSEA. V shed 4 bases and J shed 5 bases, with 10 bases lying between them. In nucleotides, the CDR3 is TGCAGCGTTGGGGCCCCGGGAGATACGCAGTATTTT. Translated, it gives CSVGAPGDTQYF.

This chain connects TRBV5-1 to TRBJ2-1; D uncertain. With 4 bases removed from V and 3 bases from J, the gap between germline ends came to 14 bases. The CDR3 covers 15 residues. Germline-derived CDR1 and CDR2 are SGHRS and YFSETQ. In DNA form, the CDR3 reads TGCGCCAGCAGCCCTGCCTCTAGAAGCTACAATGAGCAGTTCTTC. Encoded protein: CASSPASRSYNEQFF.

This clonotype was detected a few times. The rearrangement uses TRBV14 and TRBJ1-1, with no clear D. V was cut by 7 bases and J by 2 bases, with 14 bases left in between. Germline CDR1 reads SGHDN; CDR2 reads FVKESK. The CDR3 spans 14 residues. The DNA for the CDR3 is TGTGCCAGCAAAAATCGGGCAGGTAACACTGAAGCTTTCTTT. Protein: CASKNRAGNTEAFF.

In this sample, this clonotype turned up a few times. The chain combines TRBV9 with TRBJ2-2; D gene unclear. The CDR3 length is 13 residues. Trimming took off 3 bases at V and 1 base at J, with 4 bases between the two ends. Germline CDR1 is SGDLS and CDR2 is YYNGEE. The CDR3 nucleotides read TGTGCCAGCAGCGATGTGAACACCGGGGAGCTGTTTTTT. It codes for CASSDVNTGELFF.

Many counts were recorded for this clonotype. The junction does not match germline at one end; this may be a read error. The chain joins TRBV4-2 to TRBJ2-3; D ambiguous. CDR1 is LGHNA and CDR2 is YNFKEQ in the germline V gene. The CDR3 spans 16 residues. The CDR3 bases are TGCGCCAGCAGCCAAGACGAGGCTACTAGCACAGATACGCAGTATTTT. It yields the protein CASSQDEATSTDTQYF.

This clonotype was observed a handful of times. The CDR3, as DNA: TGCGCCAGCAGCTCCGGACAGGGACAGGCGAGCACTGAAGCTTTCTTT. Protein: CASSSGQGQASTEAFF. This chain uses TRBV5-1 with TRBJ1-1, with 8 positions matching TRBD1. Germline lookup yields CDR1 SGHRS and CDR2 YFSETQ. Trimming took 3 bases from V and 4 from J; bases not matched to a gene: 11. The length of the CDR3 is 16 residues. Drawing the rest from reference TRBV5-1 and TRBJ1-1, the complete variable domain is KAGVTQTPRYLIKTRGQQVTLSCSPISGHRSVSWYQQTPGQGLQFLFEYFSETQRNKGNFPGRFSGRQFSNSRSEMNVSTLELGDSALYLCASSSGQGQASTEAFFGQGTRLTVV.

Only a few counts were recorded for this clonotype. V usage is TRBV5-1 and J usage is TRBJ1-1, with 7 nucleotides matching TRBD1. Trimming at V came to 0 bases and at J to 1 base, leaving 6 bases not matched to a gene. The CDR3 covers 16 residues. Germline V gives CDR1 SGHRS, CDR2 YFSETQ. CDR3 protein: CASSLARGQRNTEAFF. CDR3 DNA: TGCGCCAGCAGCTTGGCGCGGGGACAGCGGAACACTGAAGCTTTCTTT.